Below, 23 T cell receptor beta chains from the same sample are listed, as sequenced in a study of post-analysis software for immune sequencing data. Whole-study results and caveats: Patients used four to six TRBV segments, including TRBV5-6, TRBV5-1 and TRBV20-1, more often than controls.

Which antigens these TCRs recognize remains unknown. The TCR beta cDNA libraries carried unique molecular identifiers. TCRdb reprocessed the PCR reads via MiXCR and lists one record per CDR3 protein. The sample comprises 700,000 to 800,000 distinct CDR3 sequences, just under 30% of which are singletons, and 0.5% to 0.6% rests with the top ten. Sequenced sample: blood. Receptor source: a girl under 18 with multiple sclerosis.

This clonotype was observed a handful of times. The V gene is TRBV14, the J gene TRBJ2-3; weak D call: TRBD2 (5 bases). CDR3 size: 12 residues. Germline CDR1 and CDR2: SGHDN and FVKESK. The V end lost 0 bases, the J end lost 11 bases, and 9 bases lay between the germline ends. CDR3 protein: CASSQDGIGQYF. The CDR3 DNA is TGTGCCAGCAGCCAAGACGGGATTGGGCAGTATTTT.

The V gene is TRBV7-2, the J gene TRBJ2-3; D is possibly TRBD2 (5 bases). CDR1 and CDR2 (germline): SGHTA, FQGNSA. The V end was cut by 5 bases, the J end by 2 bases, with 20 bases between. This CDR3 region has 17 residues. CDR3 sequence: CASSLGRGRVITDTQYF. CDR3 in DNA: TGTGCCAGCAGCCTCGGCCGGGGAAGGGTAATCACAGATACGCAGTATTTT.

This clonotype was recorded many times. An end of the junction differs from the germline gene, which may be a read error. The chain uses TRBV18 and TRBJ2-7, with a weak D call TRBD2 (5 bases). The CDR3 has 14 residues. The V gene's germline CDR1 is KGHSH and CDR2 LQKENI. The CDR3 loop is CASSPRASSYEQYF. The CDR3 nucleotides read TGCGCCAGCAGCCCGAGGGCGAGCTCCTACGAGCAGTACTTC.

This clonotype was counted a few times. V and J are TRBV20-1 and TRBJ2-1; 7 bases line up with TRBD1. Germline V gene lookup returns CDR1 DFQATT and CDR2 SNEGSKA (reference sequence). The CDR3 has 17 residues. V dropped 0 bases and J dropped 3; count of bases not matched to a gene: 11. The CDR3 spells CSARDRAVQGFYNEQFF. DNA of the CDR3: TGCAGTGCTAGAGATCGGGCCGTACAGGGGTTCTACAATGAGCAGTTCTTC.

The chain uses TRBV9 and TRBJ1-1; 7 positions agree with TRBD1. J gave up 1 base and V 1 base, and 7 bases lay outside the gene matches. The CDR3 has 16 residues. The germline V gene has CDR1 SGDLS and CDR2 YYNGEE. The CDR3 nucleotides are TGTGCCAGCAGCGTATCCCCAGGACAGGCGAACACTGAAGCTTTCTTT. Protein product: CASSVSPGQANTEAFF.

This clonotype was found a few times. The chain has TRBV29-1 and TRBJ2-4; 8 bases align to TRBD2. The J call may be faulty, since TRBJ2-7 better matches the DNA end. This CDR3 is 13 amino acids long. CDR1 is SQVTM and CDR2 is ANQGSEA in the germline V gene. The CDR3 loop is CSAASSGSSEQYF. CDR3 in DNA: TGCAGCGCTGCGTCCAGCGGGAGTAGCGAGCAGTACTTC.

This clonotype was detected only a few times. The chain has TRBV20-1 and TRBJ2-7; D not resolved. The CDR3 is 14 residues long. The V and J ends lost 3 bases and 7 bases respectively, with 19 bases between them. CDR1 is DFQATT, CDR2 SNEGSKA, per germline (reference sequence). Written as DNA, the CDR3 is TGCAGTGCTAGGGCCGTAGAGCCCTTAGGGGAGCAGTACTTC. Translated, it gives CSARAVEPLGEQYF.

Worth noting for this clonotype: Its ends do not fully match the called genes, so a read error is possible. V usage is TRBV7-2 and J usage is TRBJ2-3, with TRBD1 matching 8 bases. In germline, CDR1 is SGHTA, CDR2 FQGNSA. This CDR3 region has 13 residues. The CDR3 DNA reads as TGTGCCAGCAGAGACAGGGGTACAGGTACGCAGTATTTT. Protein product: CASRDRGTGTQYF. The entire variable domain, with the rest obtained from reference TRBV7-2 and TRBJ2-3, is as follows: GAGVSQSPSNKVTEKGKDVELRCDPISGHTALYWYRQSLGQGLEFLIYFQGNSAPDKSGLPSDRFSAERTGGSVSTLTIQRTQQEDSAVYLCASRDRGTGTQYFGPGTRLTVL.

This clonotype was detected a few times. The chain couples TRBV24-1 to TRBJ2-1, with a possible D match to TRBD2 (6 bases). The V and J ends lost 3 bases and 9 bases respectively, with 11 bases between them. CDR3 length: 13 amino acids. Germline assignment: CDR1 KGHDR and CDR2 SFDVKD. The CDR3 region is CATSDGPRGEQFF. The CDR3 region has the DNA TGTGCCACCAGTGATGGGCCGCGGGGTGAGCAGTTCTTC.

This clonotype was detected a few times. The chain links TRBV12-3 or TRBV12-4 to TRBJ2-5, with D unresolved. The length of the CDR3 is 14 residues. Deletions cut 2 bases from V and 4 bases from J, with 11 bases between. The CDR3 is CASSLTRQRETQYF. Written as DNA, the CDR3 is TGTGCCAGCAGTTTAACCAGGCAGCGAGAGACCCAGTACTTC.

The chain joins TRBV20-1 to TRBJ2-3; D possibly corresponds to TRBD1 (5 bases). The CDR3 sequence is 12 residues long. Germline CDR1 reads DFQATT; CDR2 reads SNEGSKA (reference sequence). Trimming pared 5 bases from V and 4 bases from J, leaving 10 bases between. As DNA, the CDR3 is TGCAGTGCTCGACAGATAGCAGATACGCAGTATTTT. Its translation is CSARQIADTQYF.

V gene TRBV7-2 combines with J gene TRBJ2-1, with 12 bases fitting TRBD2. Germline lookup yields CDR1 SGHTA and CDR2 FQGNSA. V gave up 5 bases and J gave up 7 bases; unmatched junction bases: 9. The CDR3 contains 16 residues. The CDR3: CASSPRTSGMRNEQFF. CDR3 nucleotide sequence: TGTGCCAGCAGCCCTCGGACTAGCGGGATGCGGAATGAGCAGTTCTTC.

The table lists this clonotype with a few counts. J is TRBJ1-6 and V is TRBV7-2; a weak D match, TRBD1 (5 bases). The V end lost 5 bases, the J end lost 12 bases, and 11 bases lay between the germline ends. The CDR3 is 12 residues long. Germline V CDR1 and CDR2: SGHTA, FQGNSA. Here the CDR3 DNA reads TGTGCCAGCAGCCGAAACGGGGGACCCCTCCACTTT. The encoded protein is CASSRNGGPLHF.

The chain couples TRBV11-2 to TRBJ2-3; 7 bases map to TRBD2. The germline gives CDR1 SGHAT, CDR2 FQNNGV. V shed 8 bases, J shed 1 base, and the junction held 9 bases outside the gene matches. The length of the CDR3 is 15 residues. The CDR3 reads CASGVGLVGTDTQYF. CDR3 nucleotides: TGTGCCAGCGGCGTTGGACTAGTCGGCACAGATACGCAGTATTTT.

The chain is built from TRBV29-1 and TRBJ2-3, with 8 bases lining up with TRBD2. J lost 2 bases, V lost 3 bases, and 4 bases had no gene match. Germline V gives CDR1 SQVTM, CDR2 ANQGSEA. This CDR3 is 14 amino acids long. The CDR3 loop is CSVDGGDFTDTQYF. CDR3 coding DNA: TGCAGCGTTGACGGGGGGGATTTCACAGATACGCAGTATTTT.

V is TRBV12-3 or TRBV12-4 and J is TRBJ2-6; perhaps TRBD1 as D (5 bases). This CDR3 region has 14 residues. Trimming removed 2 bases from V and 7 bases from J, with 9 bases in between. CDR3 nucleotide sequence: TGTGCCAGCAGTTTACAGGGTATAGCCAACGTCCTGACTTTC. Encoded protein: CASSLQGIANVLTF.

The rearrangement uses TRBV28 and TRBJ1-2; D ambiguous. V lost 4 bases and J lost 10, with 4 bases in between. The V gene's germline CDR1 is MDHEN and CDR2 SYDVKM. CDR3 length: 9 amino acids. The CDR3 sequence is CASSYPYTF. In DNA, the CDR3 is TGTGCCAGCAGTTACCCCTACACCTTC.

The chain recombines TRBV7-2 with TRBJ2-5; D is unclear. CDR3 length equals 13 residues. V shed 4 bases and J shed 5 bases, with 11 bases lying between them. Germline CDR1 and CDR2: SGHTA and FQGNSA. In DNA, the CDR3 is TGTGCCAGCAGCTCCTCAGTCGGGGAGACCCAGTACTTC. Translation: CASSSSVGETQYF.

The chain couples TRBV4-3 to TRBJ2-3; D uncertain. The ends were cut back, 4 bases at V and 0 bases at J, with 26 bases in the middle. The CDR3 has 20 residues. Germline CDR1 LGHNA, CDR2 YSLEER. This CDR3 reads CASSPRQAPANNLSTDTQYF. DNA of the CDR3: TGCGCCAGCAGCCCCCGGCAGGCTCCCGCCAACAACCTAAGCACAGATACGCAGTATTTT.

The J gene is TRBJ2-1, the V gene TRBV5-1; 10 bases match TRBD1. This CDR3 region has 16 residues. The trim removed 0 bases at V and 2 bases at J, leaving 2 bases unmatched. Looked up from germline, CDR1 is SGHRS and CDR2 is YFSETQ. The DNA of the CDR3 is TGCGCCAGCAGCTTGGCAGGGACAGGGGCCTACAATGAGCAGTTCTTC. This translates into CASSLAGTGAYNEQFF.

This clonotype occurred a few times. V and J are TRBV4-1 and TRBJ1-5; a weak D match, TRBD1 (5 bases). Trimming took 2 bases from V and 1 from J, leaving 9 bases between them. CDR1 and CDR2 (germline): MGHRA, YSYEKL. The length of the CDR3 is 15 residues. In DNA, the CDR3 is TGCGCCAGCAGCCAATACCAGGGAAGCAATCAGCCCCAGCATTTT. It encodes CASSQYQGSNQPQHF.

There are a few counts of this clonotype. The chain employs TRBV27 and TRBJ1-1; 7 bases line up with TRBD1. The V segment lost 0 bases and the J segment 7 bases; nucleotides outside the gene matches: 5. CDR3 length equals 14 residues. From germline, CDR1 is MNHEY and CDR2 SMNVEV (reference sequence). This chain's CDR3 is CASSLSGQYHEAFF. The CDR3 DNA sequence: TGTGCCAGCAGTTTATCGGGACAGTACCATGAAGCTTTCTTT.

V usage is TRBV20-1 and J usage is TRBJ2-2; 7 nucleotides match TRBD1. The germline CDR1 and CDR2 sequences are DFQATT and SNEGSKA (reference sequence). This CDR3 has 14 residues. Trimming cost V 3 bases and J 4 bases; bases outside gene matches: 5. The CDR3 nucleotides read TGCAGTGCTAGGACAGGGTCGGGCACCGGGGAGCTGTTTTTT. Translating gives CSARTGSGTGELFF.